Presented here are 32 T cell receptor beta chains from one specimen sequenced in a study of control samples from healthy donors and cancer patients. Generated by immunoSEQ multiplex PCR, the TCRdb table keeps only in-frame clones and is missing some. The repertoire holds about 160,000 clones, with about 94% as singletons. Material for sequencing was blood. The receptors here all came from a woman in her forties in good health.

The chain carries TRBV12-3 or TRBV12-4 and TRBJ1-4; D might be TRBD1 (6 bases). The CDR3 extends over 13 amino acids. Trimming stripped 9 bases from V and 5 bases from J, with 13 bases between. The CDR3 bases are TGTGCCAGTCAAACCACAGGGAATGAAAAACTGTTTTTT. It specifies CASQTTGNEKLFF.

The chain uses TRBV19 and TRBJ1-6, with 7 nucleotides matching TRBD1. Germline lookup yields CDR1 LNHDA and CDR2 SQIVND (reference sequence). The J segment lost 8 bases and the V segment lost 5 bases, leaving 3 bases of the junction unmatched. The CDR3 covers 13 residues. The CDR3 is CASSSQGDSPLHF. The CDR3 DNA is TGTGCCAGTAGTTCTCAGGGGGATTCACCCCTCCACTTT.

This chain uses TRBV7-9 with TRBJ2-1, with D perhaps being TRBD1 or TRBD2 (5 bases each). CDR1 is SEHNR and CDR2 is FQNEAQ in the germline V gene (reference sequence). The CDR3 spans 15 residues. Trimming took 3 bases from V and 0 from J, leaving 9 bases between them. CDR3 sequence reads: CASSLGTSSYNEQFF. DNA for the CDR3: TGTGCCAGCAGCTTGGGGACGAGCTCCTACAATGAGCAGTTCTTC.

DNA of the CDR3: TGTGCCAGCAGCTCCGACCTCACAGATACGCAGTATTTT. The encoded protein is CASSSDLTDTQYF. J is TRBJ2-3 and V is TRBV7-6; D is uncertain. V was cut by 4 bases and J by 2 bases, with 7 bases left in between. The CDR3 runs 13 residues. Germline V lookup: CDR1 SGHVS, CDR2 FNYEAQ.

The rearrangement uses TRBV6-5 and TRBJ1-1; D is unclear. Trimming removed 3 bases from V and 4 bases from J, with 15 bases in between. There are 15 residues in the CDR3. From germline, CDR1 is MNHEY and CDR2 SVGAGI. CDR3 coding DNA: TGTGCCAGCAGTTATCTCGGGATCCAGGCCACTGAAGCTTTCTTT. Amino acids: CASSYLGIQATEAFF.

The rearrangement joins TRBV9 to TRBJ1-1; D is perhaps TRBD1 (6 bases). Germline loops: CDR1 SGDLS, CDR2 YYNGEE. The CDR3 is made up of 14 amino acids. V was pared by 5 bases and J by 4 bases, with 15 bases between. CDR3 protein: CASSSTGSSTEAFF. Here the CDR3 DNA reads TGTGCCAGCAGTTCTACAGGGTCGAGCACTGAAGCTTTCTTT.

The chain joins TRBV19 to TRBJ2-7, with a possible D match to TRBD1 (5 bases). Germline V gives CDR1 LNHDA, CDR2 SQIVND (reference sequence). Trimming cost V 9 bases and J 2 bases, with 17 bases left between them. This CDR3 comprises 14 residues. In DNA form, the CDR3 reads TGTGCCAGCACGTATACGGACAAACCCTACGAGCAGTACTTC. It translates to CASTYTDKPYEQYF.

V gene TRBV5-1 combines with J gene TRBJ2-3, with 7 bases fitting TRBD2. The J segment lost 2 bases and the V segment lost 4 bases, leaving 13 bases of the junction unmatched. The CDR3 is made up of 17 amino acids. CDR1 and CDR2 (germline): SGHRS, YFSETQ. The CDR3 region is CASSPERPSGLTDTQYF. Written as DNA, the CDR3 is TGCGCCAGCAGCCCCGAGCGGCCTAGCGGACTCACAGATACGCAGTATTTT.

The J gene is TRBJ1-1, the V gene TRBV10-2, with D perhaps matching TRBD1 (6 bases). The CDR3 is 16 amino acids. The V end was cut by 2 bases, the J end by 10 bases, with 23 bases between. Germline CDR1 reads WSHSY; CDR2 reads SAAADI. CDR3 nucleotides: TGCGCCAGCAGTGAGGGGTTGGGGGGCCGCCAGTTGGGAGCTTTCTTT. Translation: CASSEGLGGRQLGAFF.

This clone has only one observation. This rearrangement joins TRBV4-3 to TRBJ1-2; D is perhaps TRBD1 (5 bases). The germline CDR1 and CDR2 sequences are LGHNA and YSLEER. The CDR3 length is 14 residues. V dropped 4 bases and J dropped 8 bases, with 17 bases sitting between them. CDR3 bases: TGCGCCAGCAGCCTCCATCGGGACCTGGGAGGCTACACCTTC. It encodes CASSLHRDLGGYTF.

The rearrangement uses TRBV6-2 or TRBV6-3 and TRBJ2-7; TRBD1 agrees at 7 bases. CDR3 length: 13 residues. The junction had 3 bases not matched to a gene; V was cut back by 5 bases and J by 2 bases. From germline, CDR1 is MNHEY and CDR2 SVGEGT. The CDR3 loop is CASSTTGPYEQYF. The CDR3 DNA is TGTGCCAGCAGTACGACAGGGCCCTACGAGCAGTACTTC.

This clone is a singleton in its sample. This chain links TRBV5-6 with TRBJ1-5, with D unclear. The CDR3 has 15 residues. The V and J ends lost 0 bases and 0 bases respectively, with 7 bases between them. The germline CDR1 and CDR2 sequences are SGHDT and YYEEEE. The CDR3 sequence is CASSLGPGSNQPQHF. CDR3 coding DNA: TGTGCCAGCAGCTTGGGCCCGGGTAGCAATCAGCCCCAGCATTTT.

The CDR3 protein is CASSFLAGTGDHYGYTF. In nucleotides, the CDR3 is TGTGCCAGCAGTTTCCTAGCCGGGACAGGGGATCACTATGGCTACACCTTC. The rearrangement links TRBV6-2 or TRBV6-3 to TRBJ1-2; 10 bases are a match to TRBD1. Unmatched junction bases numbered 11, after V lost 4 bases and J lost 3 bases. The CDR3 sequence is 17 residues long. Germline V gene data show CDR1 as MNHEY and CDR2 as SVGEGT.

Details on this clone: One junction end disagrees with the germline gene, perhaps due to a read error. The rearrangement uses TRBV5-1 and TRBJ1-6, with unresolved D. The CDR3 runs 15 residues. CDR1 SGHRS and CDR2 YFSETQ come from the germline V gene. For the CDR3, the DNA is TGCGCCAGCAGCTTGGAATCCTCCTCTAATTCACCCCTCCACTTT. Its protein is CASSLESSSNSPLHF.

The V and J genes are TRBV7-9 and TRBJ1-1; D is perhaps TRBD1 (6 bases). Germline V gives CDR1 SEHNR, CDR2 FQNEAQ (reference sequence). The CDR3 covers 14 residues. Trimming removed 6 bases at V and 4 bases at J, with 15 bases between. CDR3 in amino acids: CASRPQGLGTEAFF. The CDR3, as DNA: TGTGCCAGCAGACCGCAGGGGTTGGGCACTGAAGCTTTCTTT.

The gene calls are TRBV12-5 and TRBJ2-1; 8 nucleotides line up with TRBD2. Looked up from germline, CDR1 is LGHNT and CDR2 is FRNRAP. The CDR3 runs to 17 residues. V lost 4 bases to trimming and J lost 8 bases; unmatched junction nucleotides: 16. The CDR3 DNA reads TGTGCTAGTGGTTCGACCCCCTCCTATCGGGGGGGATATGAGCAGTTCTTC. Translated: CASGSTPSYRGGYEQFF.

The J gene is TRBJ2-7, the V gene TRBV2; TRBD2 agrees at 9 bases. The CDR3 totals 14 residues. After removal of 1 base from V and 4 bases from J, the junction contained 2 bases not matched to a gene. The germline V gene encodes CDR1 SNHLY and CDR2 FYNNEI. CDR3: CASSEGRGGYEQYF. The CDR3 nucleotides are TGTGCCAGCAGTGAAGGGCGGGGGGGATACGAGCAGTACTTC.

V and J are TRBV5-1 and TRBJ2-7; D is possibly TRBD1 or TRBD2 (6 bases each). Trimming removed 6 bases at V and 0 bases at J, with 13 bases between. Germline V gene sequence: CDR1 SGHRS, CDR2 YFSETQ. This CDR3 contains 14 residues. Written as DNA, the CDR3 is TGCGCCAGCACCCTAGGGGGGAACTCCTACGAGCAGTACTTC. This gives the protein CASTLGGNSYEQYF.

This chain uses TRBV7-9 with TRBJ2-1; D gene uncertain. In germline, CDR1 is SEHNR, CDR2 FQNEAQ (reference sequence). This CDR3 spans 14 amino acids. Trimming stripped 4 bases from V and 0 bases from J, with 7 bases between. CDR3: CASSYSLSYNEQFF. CDR3 coding DNA: TGTGCCAGCAGCTATTCACTCTCCTACAATGAGCAGTTCTTC.

The chain joins TRBV7-9 to TRBJ2-1; 8 bases align to TRBD1. This CDR3 is built from 19 residues. Germline CDR1 and CDR2: SEHNR and FQNEAQ (reference sequence). The J segment lost 4 bases and the V segment lost 4 bases, leaving 18 bases of the junction unmatched. The DNA for the CDR3 is TGTGCCAGCAGCTCCCCTCGGCAGGGGGCGCGGAAAATTTACAATGAGCAGTTCTTC. This translates into CASSSPRQGARKIYNEQFF.

The chain uses TRBV30 and TRBJ2-7; D tentatively fits TRBD1 or TRBD2 (6 bases each). V was cut by 1 base and J by 3 bases, with 22 bases left in between. This CDR3 region has 17 residues. Per the germline V gene, CDR1 is GTSNPN and CDR2 is SVGIG (reference sequence). Here the CDR3 DNA reads TGTGCCTGGAGTGGATTCACGGGGGCCGAGAAGAGCTACGAGCAGTACTTC. Translating it yields CAWSGFTGAEKSYEQYF.

The chain employs TRBV5-4 and TRBJ1-6, with D perhaps matching TRBD1 (6 bases). V lost 4 bases and J lost 8, with 19 bases in between. This CDR3 region has 16 residues. Per the germline V gene, CDR1 is SGHNT and CDR2 is YYREEE (reference sequence). The CDR3 protein is CASSPSSRGTDSPLHF. The CDR3 nucleotides are TGTGCCAGCAGCCCTAGCAGCAGGGGAACGGATTCACCCCTCCACTTT.

The V and J genes are TRBV2 and TRBJ1-5; 8 nucleotides agree with TRBD1. This CDR3 is built from 14 residues. Looked up from germline, CDR1 is SNHLY and CDR2 is FYNNEI. J gave up 5 bases and V 3 bases, and 3 bases lay outside the gene matches. The CDR3 nucleotides read TGTGCCAGCAGTGACCACAGGGGGGATCAGCCCCAGCATTTT. It specifies CASSDHRGDQPQHF.

The gene calls are TRBV10-3 and TRBJ1-5; TRBD1 matches at 8 bases. The CDR3 is 13 residues long. The germline gives CDR1 ENHRY, CDR2 SYGVKD. J lost 5 bases, V lost 6 bases, and 3 bases had no gene match. The DNA of the CDR3 is TGTGCCATCAGCCAACAGGGGGATCAGCCCCAGCATTTT. Translating gives CAISQQGDQPQHF.

CDR3 sequence (DNA): TGTGCCAGCAGAACGGGGGGGACGCTTTGGTTACCAGATACGCAGTATTTT. Protein: CASRTGGTLWLPDTQYF. The genes are TRBV2 and TRBJ2-3, with TRBD2 matching over 8 bases. The germline gives CDR1 SNHLY, CDR2 FYNNEI. The CDR3 sequence is 17 residues long. V lost 6 bases to trimming and J lost 4 bases; unmatched junction nucleotides: 15. The variable domain in full, with the rest retrieved from reference TRBV2 and TRBJ2-3, is EPEVTQTPSHQVTQMGQEVILRCVPISNHLYFYWYRQILGQKVEFLVSFYNNEISEKSEIFDDQFSVERPDGSNFTLKIRSTKLEDSAMYFCASRTGGTLWLPDTQYFGPGTRLTVL.

This clone was picked up one time. The CDR3, as DNA: TGTGCCAGCAGCCGAATACAGGGGAGTTCTGAAGCTTTCTTT. Its translation: CASSRIQGSSEAFF. The chain carries TRBV3-1 (or the pseudogene TRBV3-2) and TRBJ1-1, with 7 bases that match TRBD1. Unmatched junction bases numbered 8, after V lost 4 bases and J lost 6 bases. The germline V gene has CDR1 LGHDT and CDR2 YNNKEL (reference sequence). This CDR3 spans 14 amino acids.

This clone was seen once. The chain recombines TRBV11-2 with TRBJ2-5, with D tentatively TRBD1 (7 bases). Per germline, CDR1 SGHAT and CDR2 FQNNGV. The CDR3 runs to 15 residues. Trimming stripped 11 bases from V and 4 bases from J, with 23 bases between. The DNA for the CDR3 is TGTGCCGGCACCCCCGGGCAGGGGGGTTCAGAGACCCAGTACTTC. Protein: CAGTPGQGGSETQYF. The whole variable domain, remainder taken from reference TRBV11-2 and TRBJ2-5, is EAGVAQSPRYKIIEKRQSVAFWCNPISGHATLYWYQQILGQGPKLLIQFQNNGVVDDSQLPKDRFSAERLKGVDSTLKIQPAKLEDSAVYLCAGTPGQGGSETQYFGPGTRLLVL.

The rearrangement links TRBV11-2 to TRBJ2-7; 8 bases are a match to TRBD2. The CDR3 spans 14 residues. The germline CDR1 and CDR2 sequences are SGHAT and FQNNGV. After removal of 4 bases from V and 3 bases from J, the junction contained 5 bases not matched to a gene. CDR3 nucleotide sequence: TGTGCCAGCAGCTCCGGCCGGGGGGGCTACGAGCAGTACTTC. Protein: CASSSGRGGYEQYF.

The chain joins TRBV27 to TRBJ1-2; 7 bases are a match to TRBD1. The V gene's germline CDR1 is MNHEY and CDR2 SMNVEV (reference sequence). V dropped 6 bases and J dropped 2; count of bases not matched to a gene: 6. The CDR3 has 14 residues. CDR3 residues: CASSLDRQNYGYTF. CDR3 bases: TGTGCCAGCAGCCTGGACAGGCAAAACTATGGCTACACCTTC.

V is TRBV13 and J is TRBJ2-7; TRBD1 aligns across 10 bases. Germline CDR1 PRHDT, CDR2 FYEKMQ (reference sequence). V lost 6 bases, J lost 4 bases, and 9 bases stayed unmatched. The CDR3 covers 15 residues. The CDR3 DNA reads as TGTGCCAGCAGTAAACCGGGACAGGGGAAGTACGAGCAGTACTTC. This codes for CASSKPGQGKYEQYF.

The rearrangement links TRBV18 to TRBJ1-4; weak D call: TRBD1 (5 bases). The CDR3 has 15 amino acids. V dropped 3 bases and J dropped 3 bases, with 11 bases sitting between them. Germline V gives CDR1 KGHSH, CDR2 LQKENI. As DNA, the CDR3 is TGTGCCAGCTCACCTCGGCAGGGACCTAATGAAAAACTGTTTTTT. It specifies CASSPRQGPNEKLFF.

V gene TRBV5-6 combines with J gene TRBJ1-5; D gene uncertain. The CDR3 is made up of 14 amino acids. V lost 1 base and J 0 bases, leaving 5 bases between the germline ends. CDR1 and CDR2 from the germline V gene are SGHDT and YYEEEE. The CDR3 loop reads CASSLRPSNQPQHF. CDR3 DNA sequence: TGTGCCAGCAGCTTGCGGCCTAGCAATCAGCCCCAGCATTTT.